Below are 14 T cell receptor beta chains sequenced from a single sample in a study of cytomegalovirus exposure and HLA in healthy donors. The PCR used 60 Vbeta and 13 Jbeta primers. Assay used: immunoSEQ multiplex PCR; TCRdb lists only in-frame clones, some missing. This repertoire shows over 150,000 clones, roughly 80% found once; its top ten account for 6.5% to 8.5%. Material for sequencing was PBMCs. The receptors originated from a man aged 30-40 years in good health and CMV-seropositive.

The chain couples TRBV6-1 to TRBJ1-2; 12 bases are a match to TRBD1. With 3 bases clipped from V and 5 bases from J, the junction kept 10 bases outside the gene matches. The CDR3 is 17 residues long. Germline CDR1 is MNHNS and CDR2 is SASEGT. CDR3 bases: TGTGCCAGCAGTGATCTGGGACAGGGGGCAGTTGGGTATGGCTACACCTTC. This gives the protein CASSDLGQGAVGYGYTF.

The CDR3 loop is CASSYAGRSSYEQYF. The CDR3 DNA is TGTGCCAGCAGTTACGCAGGGCGGAGCTCCTACGAGCAGTACTTC. V usage is TRBV6-6 and J usage is TRBJ2-7, with a tentative D call TRBD1 (5 bases). CDR1 is MNHNY, CDR2 SVGAGI, per germline (reference sequence). Trimming removed 2 bases at V and 0 bases at J, with 11 bases between. The CDR3 runs 15 residues.

This chain connects TRBV2 to TRBJ2-7, with 8 bases identical to TRBD2. With 8 bases clipped from V and 2 bases from J, the junction kept 17 bases outside the gene matches. This CDR3 contains 17 residues. CDR1 and CDR2 (germline): SNHLY, FYNNEI. This CDR3 is CASAVSLPGTRTYEQYF. The CDR3 nucleotides are TGTGCCAGCGCCGTGTCTCTCCCCGGGACTAGAACCTACGAGCAGTACTTC.

Here the CDR3 reads CSVVTNRHIQYF. CDR3 sequence (DNA): TGCAGCGTTGTCACTAATCGGCACATTCAGTACTTC. This chain joins TRBV29-1 and TRBJ2-4; D is ambiguous. CDR1 is SQVTM and CDR2 is ANQGSEA in the germline V gene. Trimming took 4 bases from V and 8 from J, leaving 12 bases between them. The CDR3 sequence is 12 residues long.

CDR3 bases: TGTGCCAGCAGTGGACAGCCCTCTGGAAACACCATATATTTT. This codes for CASSGQPSGNTIYF. The rearrangement links TRBV6-1 to TRBJ1-3; D possibly corresponds to TRBD1 (5 bases). V was clipped by 4 bases and J by 0 bases, with 7 bases between them. In germline, CDR1 is MNHNS, CDR2 SASEGT. This CDR3 region has 14 residues.

CDR3 region: CASVFTYGENTEAFF. The CDR3 coding sequence is TGTGCTAGTGTTTTTACATACGGAGAGAACACTGAAGCTTTCTTT. J is TRBJ1-1 and V is TRBV12-5; D not certain. The germline V gene encodes CDR1 LGHNT and CDR2 FRNRAP. Deletions cut 7 bases from V and 1 base from J, with 16 bases between. The CDR3 spans 15 residues.

The J gene is TRBJ2-7, the V gene TRBV6-5; tentatively, D is TRBD2 (6 bases). The CDR3 has 15 amino acids. CDR1 is MNHEY, CDR2 SVGAGI, per germline. Trimming shortened V by 5 bases and J by 5 bases, and 19 bases separated the two germline ends. The CDR3 nucleotides are TGTGCCAGCAGTCCCCGGGAGTCCTTATCCGACGAGCAGTACTTC. Its translation is CASSPRESLSDEQYF.

CDR3 residues: CASSDPGQGYNEQFF. The DNA of the CDR3 is TGTGCCAGCTCCGACCCGGGACAGGGGTACAATGAGCAGTTCTTC. This sequence joins TRBV6-4 and TRBJ2-1; 10 bases fit TRBD1. This CDR3 has 15 residues. The V and J ends lost 8 bases and 4 bases, in that order; junction bases with no gene match: 8. Germline V lookup: CDR1 MRHNA, CDR2 SNTAGT.

V gene TRBV18 combines with J gene TRBJ1-4; D gene uncertain. Germline lookup yields CDR1 KGHSH and CDR2 LQKENI. This CDR3 has 13 amino acids. V was shortened by 3 bases and J by 8 bases, with 10 bases between the two germline ends. CDR3 protein: CASSPGPGEKLFF. Written as DNA, the CDR3 is TGTGCCAGCTCACCCGGACCGGGGGAAAAACTGTTTTTT.

This clone came up once. The rearrangement joins TRBV11-2 to TRBJ2-5; 8 bases align to TRBD2. This CDR3 comprises 15 residues. V dropped 1 base and J dropped 4; count of bases not matched to a gene: 5. Germline V gene lookup returns CDR1 SGHAT and CDR2 FQNNGV. The CDR3 DNA reads TGTGCCAGCAGCTTAGCCCCGGGGGGGCGAGAGACCCAGTACTTC. Translated, it gives CASSLAPGGRETQYF. Drawing the rest from reference TRBV11-2 and TRBJ2-5, the complete variable domain is EAGVAQSPRYKIIEKRQSVAFWCNPISGHATLYWYQQILGQGPKLLIQFQNNGVVDDSQLPKDRFSAERLKGVDSTLKIQPAKLEDSAVYLCASSLAPGGRETQYFGPGTRLLVL.

This clone was seen only once. This sequence joins TRBV10-1 and TRBJ1-3; D possibly corresponds to TRBD1 (6 bases). Germline CDR1 is WNHNN and CDR2 is SYGVQD (reference sequence). V lost 6 bases to trimming and J lost 0 bases, with 12 bases between them. This CDR3 is 15 amino acids long. The CDR3 protein is CASSQGQHSGNTIYF. The CDR3 DNA reads TGCGCCAGCAGCCAAGGACAGCACTCTGGAAACACCATATATTTT.

The rearrangement uses TRBV2 and TRBJ2-7, with 7 bases that match TRBD1. Germline CDR1 is SNHLY and CDR2 is FYNNEI. The CDR3 has 14 residues. V shed 4 bases, J shed 0 bases, and the junction held 3 bases outside the gene matches. The CDR3 sequence is CASSGDSLSYEQYF. CDR3 in DNA: TGTGCCAGCAGTGGGGACAGCCTCTCCTACGAGCAGTACTTC.

This chain joins TRBV7-9 and TRBJ2-1; 7 nucleotides align to TRBD1. Germline V gene data show CDR1 as SEHNR and CDR2 as FQNEAQ (reference sequence). Unmatched junction bases numbered 7, after V lost 8 bases and J lost 0 bases. This CDR3 comprises 15 residues. DNA for the CDR3: TGTGCCAGCCGACGTTCAGGGGGCTCCTACAATGAGCAGTTCTTC. Protein sequence: CASRRSGGSYNEQFF.

This clone was picked up one time. J is TRBJ1-5 and V is TRBV2; D remains ambiguous. V dropped 4 bases and J dropped 5 bases, with 15 bases sitting between them. The germline CDR1 and CDR2 sequences are SNHLY and FYNNEI. This CDR3 contains 15 residues. The CDR3 spells CASSGNFQVYQPQHF. CDR3 DNA: TGTGCCAGCAGTGGGAACTTCCAGGTTTATCAGCCCCAGCATTTT.